One sample yielded the 13 T cell receptor beta chains listed below, sequenced in a study of blood T cell repertoires in COVID-19. Measured with immunoSEQ multiplex PCR; TCRdb has only the in-frame clones, and not every one. Seen here are 200,000 or so clones, about 80% observed once, and the top ten hold around 7%. Sequencing used PBMCs or T cells enriched from blood (not recorded which). The receptors shown here come from a man between 35 and 55 years old who had recovered from COVID-19.

The V call is TRBV2, the J call TRBJ2-4, with 13 bases that match TRBD2. The J segment lost 0 bases and the V segment lost 8 bases, leaving 10 bases of the junction unmatched. The germline gives CDR1 SNHLY, CDR2 FYNNEI. The CDR3 is 18 amino acids. The CDR3 bases are TGTGCCAGCGCGGGACTAGCGGGGCCCCAGTTAGCCAAAAACATTCAGTACTTC. It yields the protein CASAGLAGPQLAKNIQYF.

CDR3 DNA: TGCGCCAGCAGATCCGGACTAGCGGGGATGGGCGGGGAGCTGTTTTTT. Translated: CASRSGLAGMGGELFF. V gene TRBV4-1 combines with J gene TRBJ2-2, with 12 bases fitting TRBD2. Germline V gene data show CDR1 as MGHRA and CDR2 as YSYEKL. This CDR3 is built from 16 residues. V gave up 6 bases and J gave up 7 bases; unmatched junction bases: 9.

V and J are TRBV5-4 and TRBJ2-5; 9 bases match TRBD1. J lost 2 bases, V lost 4 bases, and 6 bases had no gene match. CDR1 SGHNT and CDR2 YYREEE come from the germline V gene (reference sequence). The CDR3 is 15 residues long. Here the CDR3 reads CASSRRDRDQETQYF. DNA of the CDR3: TGTGCCAGCAGCCGCCGGGACAGGGATCAAGAGACCCAGTACTTC.

The rearrangement uses TRBV5-1 and TRBJ2-7; possibly TRBD1 for D (5 bases). V was shortened by 7 bases and J by 0 bases, with 14 bases between the two germline ends. Germline assignment: CDR1 SGHRS and CDR2 YFSETQ. CDR3 length: 14 residues. The CDR3 coding sequence is TGCGCCAGCGCACCCCAGGGTAGCTCCTACGAGCAGTACTTC. Its translation is CASAPQGSSYEQYF.

The rearrangement joins TRBV20-1 to TRBJ2-5; D gene unclear. This CDR3 has 14 amino acids. Germline V lookup: CDR1 DFQATT, CDR2 SNEGSKA (reference sequence). V lost 3 bases and J 0 bases, leaving 11 bases between the germline ends. In nucleotides, the CDR3 is TGCAGTGCTAGTAACGGGTGGTACCAAGAGACCCAGTACTTC. Amino acid sequence: CSASNGWYQETQYF.

The V and J genes are TRBV6-5 and TRBJ2-2, with D tentatively TRBD2 (5 bases). The germline V and J ends were trimmed by 5 bases and 5 bases, with 15 bases remaining between them. Germline CDR1 and CDR2: MNHEY and SVGAGI. The length of the CDR3 is 15 residues. The CDR3 DNA is TGTGCCAGCAGTCCGATCAGCGGTAGTACCGGGGAGCTGTTTTTT. Protein product: CASSPISGSTGELFF.

This rearrangement joins TRBV5-4 to TRBJ2-6; unclear D gene. V lost 2 bases to trimming and J lost 0 bases, with 12 bases between them. The V gene's germline CDR1 is SGHNT and CDR2 YYREEE (reference sequence). The CDR3 runs to 17 residues. The CDR3 here is CASSLAIVGSGANVLTF. CDR3 coding DNA: TGTGCCAGCAGCTTAGCGATTGTGGGCTCTGGGGCCAACGTCCTGACTTTC.

CDR3 protein: CASRTDAAGELFF. DNA for the CDR3: TGTGCCAGCAGAACCGACGCGGCCGGGGAGCTGTTTTTT. The rearrangement joins TRBV12-3 or TRBV12-4 to TRBJ2-2; D gene unclear. V was clipped by 6 bases and J by 6 bases, with 11 bases between them. The CDR3 is made up of 13 amino acids.

The sample holds one count of this clone. This chain joins TRBV6-5 and TRBJ1-3; 10 nucleotides agree with TRBD1. The CDR3 runs 14 residues. V trimming: 5 bases; J trimming: 8 bases; junction bases outside the gene matches: 6. Germline loops: CDR1 MNHEY, CDR2 SVGAGI. CDR3 region: CASSRDRGRDTIYF. As DNA, the CDR3 is TGTGCCAGCAGTAGGGACAGGGGCCGGGACACCATATATTTT.

The chain carries TRBV29-1 and TRBJ2-7; 11 bases fit TRBD2. This CDR3 contains 15 residues. The V gene end was trimmed by 3 bases and the J gene end by 0 bases; junction bases not matched to a gene: 4. Germline CDR1 is SQVTM and CDR2 is ANQGSEA. The DNA of the CDR3 is TGCAGCGTTGATGGTAGCGGGGGGGGCTCCTACGAGCAGTACTTC. Amino acid sequence: CSVDGSGGGSYEQYF.

There are a few counts of this clone. The chain is built from TRBV6-4 and TRBJ2-3, with TRBD1 identical over 7 bases. Germline-derived CDR1 and CDR2 are MRHNA and SNTAGT. The V gene end was trimmed by 0 bases and the J gene end by 0 bases; junction bases not matched to a gene: 0. This CDR3 has 15 amino acids. CDR3 nucleotide sequence: TGTGCCAGCAGTGACTCACAGGGGAGCACAGATACGCAGTATTTT. Protein: CASSDSQGSTDTQYF.

This chain joins TRBV29-1 and TRBJ1-1; 7 bases are a match to TRBD1. Germline loops: CDR1 SQVTM, CDR2 ANQGSEA. V lost 7 bases and J lost 5; bases outside the gene matches: 10. This CDR3 spans 13 amino acids. The CDR3, as DNA: TGCAGCGCCGCGGGACAGTACGGTACTGAAGCTTTCTTT. It encodes CSAAGQYGTEAFF.

J is TRBJ1-5 and V is TRBV5-5; possibly TRBD1 for D (5 bases). This CDR3 contains 14 residues. V was pared by 0 bases and J by 6 bases, with 10 bases between. CDR1 is SGHKS and CDR2 is YYEKEE in the germline V gene (reference sequence). This CDR3 is CASSLEGNGQPQHF. CDR3 bases: TGTGCCAGCAGCTTGGAGGGGAATGGTCAGCCCCAGCATTTT. Complete variable domain (other parts from reference TRBV5-5 and TRBJ1-5): DAGVTQSPTHLIKTRGQQVTLRCSPISGHKSVSWYQQVLGQGPQFIFQYYEKEERGRGNFPDRFSARQFPNYSSELNVNALLLGDSALYLCASSLEGNGQPQHFGDGTRLSIL.